A selection of T cell receptor beta chains follows, all from one sample in a study of T cells expressing NK-cell markers. TCRdb re-called the 5' RACE reads and catalogs CDR3 proteins one per entry, DNA excluded. In total, the table holds roughly 170,000 distinct CDR3 sequences. The sequencing sample was made of blood T cells: a sorted CD56 or NKG2C T cell subset, CD4+ or CD8+ T cells, or bulk PBMC T cells (not recorded which). These receptors were collected from a woman between 18 and 75 years old in good health. Both conserved end residues are part of each CDR3.

J	V	CDR3
TRBJ1-2	TRBV2	CASSEAPGSGYTF
TRBJ1-1	TRBV18	CASSPQTVEAFF
TRBJ2-1	TRBV15	CATSRGSVANEQFF
TRBJ2-7	TRBV28	CASKLAVSYEQYF
TRBJ2-3	TRBV7-2	CASSSLGPDTQYF
TRBJ2-1	TRBV12-3/TRBV12-4	CASSTPAPSYNEQFF
TRBJ1-5	TRBV5-8	CASSLEGVHGNQPQHF
TRBJ2-3	TRBV20-1	CSAGRDRGRFTQYF
TRBJ1-1	TRBV5-6	CASSDRQGQSTEAFF
TRBJ1-2	TRBV5-1	CASNPDGGVYNYGYTF
TRBJ2-5	TRBV9	CASSGNPGTPEEETQYF
TRBJ1-1	TRBV7-2	CASSLVYVNTEAFF
TRBJ2-2	TRBV7-2	CASSQSQSRVAGELFF
TRBJ2-1	TRBV29-1	CSADGLARNEQFF
TRBJ2-2	TRBV2	CASKVDQAGELFF
TRBJ2-5	TRBV9	CASSVGSGGEWETQYF
TRBJ2-7	TRBV25-1	CVPGTNGIYEQYF
TRBJ2-7	TRBV24-1	CATSDFGGYEQYF
TRBJ1-5	TRBV6-1	CASSRGTGSNQPQHF
TRBJ2-2	TRBV12-3/TRBV12-4	CASSLLGLAGGPNTGELFF
TRBJ2-5	TRBV24-1	CATTCRTDDYQETQYF
TRBJ1-1	TRBV5-1	CASSSGTAGDTEAFF
TRBJ2-3	TRBV18	CASSWTTSTDTQYF
TRBJ1-4	TRBV12-3/TRBV12-4	CASSSRTGREKLFF
TRBJ1-5	TRBV3-1	CASSGGGGARQPQHF
TRBJ1-2	TRBV5-1	CASSNGTGYNYGYTF
TRBJ1-2	TRBV4-2	CASSPTGLDLIGYTF
TRBJ1-1	TRBV4-1	CASSQERYRVNTEAFF
TRBJ1-5	TRBV2	CASSEGSDNQPQHF
TRBJ2-1	TRBV7-7	CASSPGAFNEQFF
TRBJ2-1	TRBV5-1	CASGGLAATEQFF
TRBJ1-3	TRBV6-5	CASSYSIKTTGNTIYF
TRBJ1-1	TRBV20-1	CSVSWPMNTEAFF
TRBJ1-3	TRBV12-3/TRBV12-4	CASSPGQGSGNTIYF
TRBJ2-1	TRBV6-1	CASSTISGGLSYNEQFF
TRBJ1-2	TRBV4-1	CASGGQTYGYTF
TRBJ2-7	TRBV3-1	CASSHSGLYEQYF
TRBJ1-5	TRBV12-5	CASGPEQGIQHF
TRBJ2-5	TRBV10-3	CAISDETSGGARETQYF